This T cell receptor beta chain was found in a study of control samples from healthy donors and cancer patients. Clones were read by immunoSEQ multiplex PCR, and TCRdb kept only the in-frame ones, dropping some. Of 390,000 or so clones in the sample, 75% to 95% were seen once. The sample was PBMCs. This TCR was sampled from a man in his forties with head and neck cancer.

The chain's CDR3 is CASSPQGGAYNEQFF. CDR3 coding DNA: TGCGCCAGCAGCCCCCAGGGGGGAGCCTACAATGAGCAGTTCTTC. V gene TRBV4-1 combines with J gene TRBJ2-1, with TRBD1 as a possible D gene (7 bases). This CDR3 contains 15 residues. CDR1 and CDR2 (germline): MGHRA, YSYEKL. With 4 bases removed from V and 2 bases from J, the gap between germline ends came to 12 bases.